These 27 T cell receptor beta chains originate from one sample sequenced in a study of control samples from healthy donors and cancer patients. Data came from immunoSEQ multiplex PCR; TCRdb stores just in-frame clones and leaves some out. The repertoire has 150,000 to 200,000 clones, over 85% of them found once; the top ten carry roughly 8.4%. The sample consisted of blood. The receptors derive from a middle-aged woman in good health.

The gene calls are TRBV5-1 and TRBJ1-2; 8 bases are a match to TRBD1. The CDR3 runs to 16 residues. Germline lookup yields CDR1 SGHRS and CDR2 YFSETQ. V lost 3 bases, J lost 3 bases, and 10 bases stayed unmatched. CDR3 loop: CASSSGTGRFDYGYTF. The CDR3, as DNA: TGCGCCAGCAGCTCCGGGACAGGCCGTTTTGACTATGGCTACACCTTC.

The chain combines TRBV5-1 with TRBJ1-3; TRBD1 might be the D (5 bases). The CDR3 runs 16 residues. Germline CDR1 SGHRS, CDR2 YFSETQ. Between the trimmed V and J ends, which lost 4 bases and 0 bases, there was a span of 14 bases. The CDR3, as DNA: TGCGCCAGCAGCCTTGACGACAGCCTCTCTGGAAACACCATATATTTT. Translated, it gives CASSLDDSLSGNTIYF.

The chain couples TRBV6-6 to TRBJ1-1; TRBD1 matches at 8 bases. The germline V gene encodes CDR1 MNHNY and CDR2 SVGAGI (reference sequence). CDR3 size: 13 residues. The V segment lost 2 bases and the J segment 8 bases; nucleotides outside the gene matches: 4. The DNA of the CDR3 is TGTGCCAGCAGTTACATTGGGGACAGGGAAGCTTTCTTT. It encodes CASSYIGDREAFF.

The V and J genes are TRBV7-9 and TRBJ1-3; TRBD1 agrees at 7 bases. The germline CDR1 and CDR2 sequences are SEHNR and FQNEAQ (reference sequence). V gave up 5 bases and J gave up 1 base; unmatched junction bases: 5. This CDR3 comprises 15 residues. Written as DNA, the CDR3 is TGTGCCAGCAGCACACCAGGGGGATCTGGAAACACCATATATTTT. Translating it yields CASSTPGGSGNTIYF.

The V call is TRBV7-9, the J call TRBJ2-3, with 7 positions matching TRBD2. This CDR3 contains 18 residues. Germline loops: CDR1 SEHNR, CDR2 FQNEAQ (reference sequence). V dropped 5 bases and J dropped 5; count of bases not matched to a gene: 19. As DNA, the CDR3 is TGTGCCAGCAGCACCTCACGTACACCCGGGAGGCTCAGAGATACGCAGTATTTT. It specifies CASSTSRTPGRLRDTQYF. The full variable domain, with the rest looked up from reference TRBV7-9 and TRBJ2-3, is DTGVSQNPRHKITKRGQNVTFRCDPISEHNRLYWYRQTLGQGPEFLTYFQNEAQLEKSRLLSDRFSAERPKGSFSTLEIQRTEQGDSAMYLCASSTSRTPGRLRDTQYFGPGTRLTVL.

This clone appeared once. The chain employs TRBV19 and TRBJ1-2; D uncertain. The CDR3 is 14 residues long. Germline V lookup: CDR1 LNHDA, CDR2 SQIVND (reference sequence). With 3 bases removed from V and 2 bases from J, the gap between germline ends came to 10 bases. The CDR3: CASSILGPNYGYTF. The CDR3 DNA reads TGTGCCAGTAGTATCCTCGGGCCGAACTATGGCTACACCTTC.

The chain carries TRBV3-1 (or the pseudogene TRBV3-2) and TRBJ1-2, with 7 bases fitting TRBD1. The CDR3 loop spans 15 amino acids. V shed 5 bases, J shed 4 bases, and the junction held 10 bases outside the gene matches. Germline assignment: CDR1 LGHDT and CDR2 YNNKEL (reference sequence). The CDR3 spells CASSSGPHRGYGYTF. In nucleotides, the CDR3 is TGTGCCAGCAGCTCTGGACCTCACAGGGGCTATGGCTACACCTTC.

This clone has only one observation. This chain connects TRBV6-5 to TRBJ1-3, with D unclear. Per the germline V gene, CDR1 is MNHEY and CDR2 is SVGAGI. This CDR3 contains 14 residues. The V end was cut by 6 bases, the J end by 1 base, with 10 bases between. The CDR3: CASRPTRSGNTIYF. The DNA for the CDR3 is TGTGCCAGCAGACCAACTAGGTCTGGAAACACCATATATTTT.

The chain has TRBV10-2 and TRBJ1-2, with D possibly being TRBD1 (6 bases). The V gene's germline CDR1 is WSHSY and CDR2 SAAADI. With 7 bases removed from V and 2 bases from J, the gap between germline ends came to 8 bases. This CDR3 is 12 amino acids long. CDR3 sequence: CASTGQNYGYTF. CDR3 nucleotide sequence: TGCGCCAGCACCGGACAGAACTATGGCTACACCTTC.

On this clone itself: The same CDR3 is also encoded by other DNA sequences in this sample. V usage is TRBV19 and J usage is TRBJ1-5; 7 nucleotides match TRBD1. This CDR3 contains 14 residues. Germline V gives CDR1 LNHDA, CDR2 SQIVND (reference sequence). After removal of 7 bases from V and 0 bases from J, the junction contained 3 bases not matched to a gene. The DNA for the CDR3 is TGTGCCAGTACAGGGACAGCTAGCAATCAGCCCCAGCATTTT. It is translated as CASTGTASNQPQHF.

This chain joins TRBV30 and TRBJ2-3; 7 bases fit TRBD1. The CDR3 loop spans 14 amino acids. Germline values: CDR1 GTSNPN, CDR2 SVGIG (reference sequence). V shed 4 bases and J 4 bases; nucleotides not matched to a gene: 8. The CDR3 DNA reads TGTGCCTGGACCGTACAGGGGACAGCAGATACGCAGTATTTT. Residues: CAWTVQGTADTQYF.

This sequence joins TRBV19 and TRBJ2-1; D gene ambiguous. The CDR3 has 15 residues. V lost 0 bases, J lost 2 bases, and 8 bases lay in between. Germline-derived CDR1 and CDR2 are LNHDA and SQIVND (reference sequence). CDR3 loop: CASSIESAPYNEQFF. CDR3 nucleotide sequence: TGTGCCAGTAGTATAGAGTCCGCCCCCTACAATGAGCAGTTCTTC. Drawing the rest from reference TRBV19 and TRBJ2-1, the complete variable domain is DGGITQSPKYLFRKEGQNVTLSCEQNLNHDAMYWYRQDPGQGLRLIYYSQIVNDFQKGDIAEGYSVSREKKESFPLTVTSAQKNPTAFYLCASSIESAPYNEQFFGPGTRLTVL.

This rearrangement joins TRBV5-4 to TRBJ2-7; D may be TRBD2 (5 bases). The CDR3 totals 15 residues. Trimming cost V 4 bases and J 3 bases, with 17 bases left between them. Looked up from germline, CDR1 is SGHNT and CDR2 is YYREEE (reference sequence). CDR3: CASSQVNLRDYEQYF. In nucleotides, the CDR3 is TGTGCCAGCAGCCAGGTTAATTTGAGGGACTACGAGCAGTACTTC. Full variable domain (rest looked up from reference TRBV5-4 and TRBJ2-7): ETGVTQSPTHLIKTRGQQVTLRCSSQSGHNTVSWYQQALGQGPQFIFQYYREEENGRGNFPPRFSGLQFPNYSSELNVNALELDDSALYLCASSQVNLRDYEQYFGPGTRLTVT.

In its sample, this clone was seen once. The chain couples TRBV2 to TRBJ2-7; D gene uncertain. Trimming shortened V by 8 bases and J by 0 bases, and 26 bases separated the two germline ends. Germline CDR1 and CDR2: SNHLY and FYNNEI. CDR3 length: 18 amino acids. The DNA for the CDR3 is TGTGCCAGCCCTCCGGCAGGAAGGAATTTTGGTAGCTCCTACGAGCAGTACTTC. Translation: CASPPAGRNFGSSYEQYF.

The V and J genes are TRBV4-1 and TRBJ2-5, with D maybe TRBD2 (7 bases). Trimming shortened V by 1 base and J by 5 bases, and 17 bases separated the two germline ends. Germline V gives CDR1 MGHRA, CDR2 YSYEKL. This CDR3 is built from 16 residues. CDR3 bases: TGCGCCAGCAGCCAAGGGGCTGGGGGGGCGCGGGAGACCCAGTACTTC. Its protein product is CASSQGAGGARETQYF.

The genes are TRBV6-6 and TRBJ1-3, with 7 bases that match TRBD1. V shed 5 bases, J shed 0 bases, and the junction held 7 bases outside the gene matches. CDR3 length: 16 residues. Germline V lookup: CDR1 MNHNY, CDR2 SVGAGI (reference sequence). CDR3 in DNA: TGTGCCAGCAGTCCCTTACAGGGGAGCTCTGGAAACACCATATATTTT. Its translation is CASSPLQGSSGNTIYF.

The chain joins TRBV12-3 or TRBV12-4 to TRBJ2-4, with 11 bases fitting TRBD2. J lost 7 bases, V lost 6 bases, and 2 bases had no gene match. The CDR3 has 13 residues. The CDR3 reads CASRTSGMNIQYF. CDR3 nucleotide sequence: TGTGCCAGCAGGACTAGCGGGATGAACATTCAGTACTTC.

This chain joins TRBV6-5 and TRBJ1-1; TRBD1 might be the D (5 bases). The V gene lost 6 bases and the J gene lost 2 bases, with 10 bases spanning the gap. Germline V gene sequence: CDR1 MNHEY, CDR2 SVGAGI. This CDR3 spans 13 amino acids. CDR3 in DNA: TGTGCCAGCAGAGGGACCGTCAACACTGAAGCTTTCTTT. It translates to CASRGTVNTEAFF.

The rearrangement uses TRBV2 and TRBJ1-4; a possible D gene is TRBD1 (5 bases). V dropped 7 bases and J dropped 10 bases, with 13 bases sitting between them. This CDR3 is 12 amino acids long. Germline V lookup: CDR1 SNHLY, CDR2 FYNNEI. The CDR3 sequence: CASIERRGKLFF. The CDR3 coding sequence is TGTGCCAGCATAGAAAGGAGGGGAAAACTGTTTTTT. Full variable domain (missing parts from reference TRBV2 and TRBJ1-4): EPEVTQTPSHQVTQMGQEVILRCVPISNHLYFYWYRQILGQKVEFLVSFYNNEISEKSEIFDDQFSVERPDGSNFTLKIRSTKLEDSAMYFCASIERRGKLFFGSGTQLSVL.

The CDR3 here is CASSHRLSVFF. The CDR3 region has the DNA TGTGCCAGCAGTCACAGGTTAAGCGTGTTCTTT. The chain employs TRBV2 and TRBJ1-1, with a possible D match to TRBD1 (5 bases). Germline V gene sequence: CDR1 SNHLY, CDR2 FYNNEI. Trimming took off 5 bases at V and 14 bases at J, with 15 bases between the two ends. CDR3 length equals 11 residues.

V and J are TRBV5-4 and TRBJ2-3; TRBD2 aligns across 7 bases. V lost 2 bases to trimming and J lost 4 bases; unmatched junction nucleotides: 4. Germline CDR1 SGHNT, CDR2 YYREEE (reference sequence). The length of the CDR3 is 14 residues. The CDR3 region is CASSLRLAADTQYF. In DNA form, the CDR3 reads TGTGCCAGCAGCTTACGACTAGCTGCAGATACGCAGTATTTT. The complete variable domain, with remaining parts taken from reference TRBV5-4 and TRBJ2-3, reads ETGVTQSPTHLIKTRGQQVTLRCSSQSGHNTVSWYQQALGQGPQFIFQYYREEENGRGNFPPRFSGLQFPNYSSELNVNALELDDSALYLCASSLRLAADTQYFGPGTRLTVL.

The CDR3 sequence: CASSVGFSGTQYF. CDR3 DNA: TGTGCCAGCAGCGTAGGATTTAGCGGGACCCAGTACTTC. V gene TRBV9 combines with J gene TRBJ2-7, with a tentative D call TRBD2 (6 bases). The end of the DNA fits TRBJ2-5 better, so the J call may be wrong. The length of the CDR3 is 13 residues. Germline V gives CDR1 SGDLS, CDR2 YYNGEE.

In nucleotides, the CDR3 is TGTGCCAGCAGCCGCTCTGGGGGCCCGAACACTGAAGCTTTCTTT. Translating gives CASSRSGGPNTEAFF. The chain couples TRBV5-4 to TRBJ1-1; tentatively, D is TRBD1 (6 bases). V lost 4 bases to trimming and J lost 1 base, with 14 bases between them. This CDR3 contains 15 residues. From germline, CDR1 is SGHNT and CDR2 YYREEE (reference sequence).

This chain links TRBV12-3 or TRBV12-4 with TRBJ1-6; D not resolved. The CDR3 has 12 residues. V lost 3 bases, J lost 8 bases, and 5 bases lay in between. The CDR3 DNA reads TGTGCCAGCAGTTTTGCTGATTCACCCCTCCACTTT. Its translation: CASSFADSPLHF.

CDR3 sequence: CASSSSNQGLSGNTIYF. CDR3 DNA sequence: TGTGCCAGCAGCTCATCCAATCAGGGGCTCTCTGGAAACACCATATATTTT. The gene calls are TRBV7-9 and TRBJ1-3, with a tentative D call TRBD1 (6 bases). Per germline, CDR1 SEHNR and CDR2 FQNEAQ (reference sequence). The V gene lost 4 bases and the J gene lost 0 bases, with 16 bases spanning the gap. The CDR3 has 17 residues.

The chain links TRBV7-2 to TRBJ1-2, with unresolved D. Per germline, CDR1 SGHTA and CDR2 FQGNSA. The V gene lost 3 bases and the J gene lost 4 bases, with 12 bases spanning the gap. The length of the CDR3 is 14 residues. The DNA for the CDR3 is TGTGCCAGCAGCTTGGGCGGCAGATCCTATGGCTACACCTTC. Protein product: CASSLGGRSYGYTF.

The chain employs TRBV30 and TRBJ1-4; a weak D match, TRBD1 (5 bases). V was clipped by 1 base and J by 0 bases, with 12 bases between them. Germline CDR1 GTSNPN, CDR2 SVGIG (reference sequence). CDR3 length equals 16 residues. CDR3 in amino acids: CAWSEKGSSTNEKLFF. The CDR3 nucleotides read TGTGCCTGGAGTGAAAAGGGGAGTTCAACTAATGAAAAACTGTTTTTT.